Listed below are T cell receptor beta chains from one sample, sequenced in a study of T cell responses to AZD1222 COVID-19 vaccine. Sequencing used immunoSEQ multiplex PCR; TCRdb keeps in-frame clones, though not all of them. This sample yields roughly 70,000 clones, of which roughly four fifths are seen a single time; around 5.4% belongs to the top ten. The sample consisted of peripheral blood, taken on day 0 of AZD1222 vaccination. These receptor sequences come from an adult in good health. Both conserved end residues are part of each CDR3. The D gene is left open where the match is weak. Only some rows state a clone size, as once, few, many or a class for expanded clones.

clone size	V gene	J gene	CDR3 length	D gene	CDR3 protein	CDR3 DNA
few	TRBV28	TRBJ1-2	15	NA	CASSLGSRPNYGYTF	TGTGCCAGCAGTTTGGGAAGCCGACCTAACTATGGCTACACCTTC
NA	TRBV4-2	TRBJ2-7	14	NA	CASSRTSGAGEQYF	TGTGCCAGCAGCCGGACCTCGGGGGCGGGTGAGCAGTACTTC
NA	TRBV5-4	TRBJ2-3	18	TRBD2	CASSLDLAGGPTSDTQYF	TGTGCCAGCAGCTTGGATCTAGCGGGGGGACCTACATCGGATACGCAGTATTTT
NA	TRBV6-5	TRBJ2-3	13	NA	CATRGVSTDTQYF	TGTGCCACCCGGGGAGTTAGCACAGATACGCAGTATTTT
few	TRBV2	TRBJ2-7	17	NA	CASSAGSGFGVSYEQYF	TGTGCCAGCAGTGCAGGATCAGGGTTTGGTGTCTCCTACGAGCAGTACTTC
NA	TRBV30	TRBJ1-2	13	NA	CAWSVTPNYGYTF	TGTGCCTGGAGTGTAACGCCAAACTATGGCTACACCTTC
NA	TRBV4-2	TRBJ1-3	14	NA	CASSQDRAGNTIYF	TGTGCCAGCAGCCAAGACAGGGCTGGAAACACCATATATTTT
NA	TRBV5-5	TRBJ2-7	14	NA	CASSLEGGNYEQYF	TGTGCCAGCAGCTTGGAGGGGGGTAACTACGAGCAGTACTTC
NA	TRBV19	TRBJ2-7	15	NA	CASSADPSARYEQYF	TGTGCCAGTAGTGCCGACCCTAGCGCCCGGTACGAGCAGTACTTC
NA	TRBV30	TRBJ2-1	15	TRBD2	CAWRGLAGGNNEQFF	TGTGCCTGGAGGGGACTAGCGGGGGGAAACAATGAGCAGTTCTTC
NA	TRBV7-3	TRBJ2-4	18	NA	CASSLKATGRLAKNIQYF	TGTGCCAGCAGCTTAAAGGCTACAGGACGCCTAGCCAAAAACATTCAGTACTTC
once	TRBV7-9	TRBJ2-2	13	NA	CASSLTATGELFF	TGTGCCAGCAGCTTAACCGCCACCGGGGAGCTGTTTTTT
NA	TRBV2	TRBJ2-3	18	TRBD1	CASSEWGAGGRSTDTQYF	TGTGCCAGCAGTGAATGGGGGGCAGGGGGCCGGTCCACAGATACGCAGTATTTT
NA	TRBV27	TRBJ1-5	13	NA	CASSEGSNQPQHF	TGTGCCAGCAGTGAGGGTTCTAATCAGCCCCAGCATTTT
NA	TRBV7-2	TRBJ2-7	16	TRBD2	CASSLTTSGAPYEQYF	TGTGCCAGCAGCTTAACCACTAGCGGGGCCCCCTACGAGCAGTACTTC
NA	TRBV6-2/TRBV6-3	TRBJ1-4	17	NA	CASSYDAGVAPNEKLFF	TGTGCCAGCAGTTACGACGCCGGAGTGGCGCCTAATGAAAAACTGTTTTTT
NA	TRBV11-3	TRBJ2-2	14	NA	CASSLVAGIGELFF	TGTGCCAGCAGCTTAGTAGCCGGGATCGGGGAGCTGTTTTTT
NA	TRBV6-5	TRBJ2-5	15	NA	CASSFEEVGLETQYF	TGTGCCAGCAGTTTCGAGGAGGTCGGTCTGGAGACCCAGTACTTC
few	TRBV27	TRBJ1-1	15	NA	CASSFMAGAGTEAFF	TGTGCCAGCAGTTTTATGGCAGGTGCGGGCACTGAAGCTTTCTTT
NA	TRBV5-4	TRBJ1-2	14	NA	CASSGRDIGYGYTF	TGTGCCAGCAGCGGCCGGGACATCGGCTATGGCTACACCTTC
NA	TRBV19	TRBJ1-2	17	NA	CASSGFDKPTFNYGYTF	TGTGCCAGTAGTGGGTTCGACAAGCCGACCTTCAACTATGGCTACACCTTC
NA	TRBV4-2	TRBJ1-5	17	NA	CASSQDHLGSGNQPQHF	TGTGCCAGCAGCCAAGATCATTTAGGGAGCGGCAATCAGCCCCAGCATTTT
NA	TRBV7-2	TRBJ1-6	16	NA	CASSLAMTGHNSPLHF	TGTGCCAGCAGCTTAGCGATGACAGGCCATAATTCACCCCTCCACTTT
NA	TRBV5-6	TRBJ1-6	14	NA	CASSLGARNSPLHF	TGTGCCAGCAGCTTGGGGGCCCGTAATTCACCCCTCCACTTT
NA	TRBV7-9	TRBJ1-2	15	NA	CASSLGRVADYGYTF	TGTGCCAGCAGCTTAGGCAGGGTAGCAGACTATGGCTACACCTTC
once	TRBV7-6	TRBJ1-2	15	NA	CASSLGTTPNYGYTF	TGTGCCAGCAGCTTAGGCACCACCCCTAACTATGGCTACACCTTC
NA	TRBV11-3	TRBJ1-2	15	TRBD1	CASSLPGQVPSGYTF	TGTGCCAGCAGCTTACCCGGACAGGTTCCATCGGGGTACACCTTC
NA	TRBV3-1/TRBV3-2	TRBJ2-7	13	NA	CASERDHTGEQYF	TGTGCCAGCGAAAGGGACCATACGGGGGAGCAGTACTTC
NA	TRBV12-3/TRBV12-4	TRBJ1-1	13	TRBD1	CASTESGGTEAFF	TGTGCCAGCACTGAGTCAGGGGGCACTGAAGCTTTCTTT
NA	TRBV6-5	TRBJ2-5	13	NA	CASSYRRRETQYF	TGTGCCAGCAGTTACCGGAGGCGAGAGACCCAGTACTTC
NA	TRBV5-4	TRBJ2-7	13	NA	CASSLWSDGEQYF	TGTGCCAGCAGCTTGTGGAGCGACGGCGAGCAGTACTTC
NA	TRBV9	TRBJ1-2	17	TRBD1	CASSEGTGGLINYGYTF	TGTGCCAGCAGCGAGGGGACAGGGGGCCTTATTAACTATGGCTACACCTTC
NA	TRBV19	TRBJ1-4	14	NA	CASSPRATNEKLFF	TGTGCCAGTAGTCCTCGTGCAACTAATGAAAAACTGTTTTTT
NA	TRBV28	TRBJ1-2	13	NA	CASSLGSSGGYTF	TGTGCCAGCAGTTTGGGCAGTTCGGGCGGCTACACCTTC
NA	TRBV10-2	TRBJ2-5	15	TRBD1	CASSEWTGEGETQYF	TGCGCCAGCAGTGAGTGGACAGGGGAGGGAGAGACCCAGTACTTC
few	TRBV5-5	TRBJ1-3	15	NA	CASSQDTHSGNTIYF	TGTGCCAGCAGCCAGGACACCCACTCTGGAAACACCATATATTTT
NA	TRBV5-5	TRBJ2-1	11	NA	CASSPFDEQFF	TGTGCCAGCAGCCCTTTCGATGAGCAGTTCTTC
NA	TRBV6-5	TRBJ1-1	14	NA	CASSYFLGNPEAFF	TGTGCCAGCAGTTACTTTTTAGGGAATCCTGAAGCTTTCTTT
NA	TRBV7-2	TRBJ1-3	15	NA	CASSPVRGISNTIYF	TGTGCCAGCAGCCCCGTCCGAGGCATTTCAAACACCATATATTTT
NA	TRBV19	TRBJ1-5	11	NA	CASSLKTVQHF	TGTGCCAGTAGTTTAAAGACAGTCCAGCATTTT
NA	TRBV2	TRBJ1-3	16	TRBD1	CASSADRGVAANTIYF	TGTGCCAGCAGTGCTGACAGGGGCGTTGCTGCAAACACCATATATTTT
NA	TRBV5-6	TRBJ1-2	13	NA	CASSLPTAEVYTF	TGTGCCAGCAGCTTGCCGACAGCCGAGGTCTACACCTTC
NA	TRBV12-3/TRBV12-4	TRBJ1-1	12	NA	CASTGRNTEAFF	TGTGCCAGCACCGGACGGAACACTGAAGCTTTCTTT